This TCR beta chain was sequenced during a study of cytomegalovirus exposure and HLA in healthy donors. Assay used: immunoSEQ multiplex PCR; TCRdb lists only in-frame clones, some missing. The sample has roughly 80,000 clones, 93% seen once. Germline CDR1 and CDR2: SGHNT and YYREEE (reference sequence). The J segment lost 5 bases and the V segment lost 3 bases, leaving 11 bases of the junction unmatched. This CDR3 is 17 amino acids long. The TCR was taken from a man aged 18 to 30 in good health and CMV-seronegative. This chain links TRBV5-4 with TRBJ2-5; 12 bases map to TRBD1. The material sequenced was PBMCs. CDR3 in DNA: TGTGCCAGCAGCTGGGGGGACAGGGGGCCCGTGGGGGAGACCCAGTACTTC. It codes for CASSWGDRGPVGETQYF.